These 32 T cell receptor beta chains originate from one sample sequenced in a study of cytomegalovirus exposure and HLA in healthy donors (dated by TCRdb to between 2016 and 2019). Libraries were prepared through the immunoSEQ multiplex PCR assay. A mixture of 60 forward primers for TCR Vbeta segments and 13 reverse primers for TCR Jbeta segments was used in the multiplex PCR. As stored in TCRdb, this immuneACCESS dataset retains in-frame rearrangements with V and J assigned. A fraction of the clones does not appear; measured against another copy, unresolved V genes explain less than half of the discrepancy, and the remainder lacks a known reason. Across this sample there are over 100,000 clones, with about 86% seen only once. Jointly, the top ten make up 5.2% of the sample. Sequenced: PBMCs. Source of these receptors: a woman aged 25 to 39 in good health and CMV-seronegative.

The gene calls are TRBV28 and TRBJ1-2; 7 nucleotides line up with TRBD1. J was trimmed by 10 bases and V by 4 bases; bases with no gene match: 6. The CDR3 has 12 residues. The germline CDR1 and CDR2 sequences are MDHEN and SYDVKM. CDR3 nucleotide sequence: TGTGCCAGCAGTTCCGGGACAGCCGACTACACCTTC. Translation gives CASSSGTADYTF.

The CDR3 protein is CASSSGQGTPQHF. The CDR3 DNA is TGTGCCAGCAGCTCGGGACAGGGGACGCCCCAGCATTTT. The V gene is TRBV5-6, the J gene TRBJ1-5; 10 positions match TRBD1. J lost 9 bases, V lost 3 bases, and 3 bases had no gene match. Germline V gene data show CDR1 as SGHDT and CDR2 as YYEEEE. The CDR3 length is 13 residues.

Here the CDR3 reads CASSPGPGTGNTEAFF. DNA for the CDR3: TGTGCCAGCAGCCCAGGTCCCGGGACAGGGAACACTGAAGCTTTCTTT. The chain carries TRBV7-6 and TRBJ1-1; 8 nucleotides agree with TRBD1. The CDR3 contains 16 residues. CDR1 and CDR2 (germline): SGHVS, FNYEAQ. Losses at the gene ends were 5 bases for V and 1 base for J; bases not matched to a gene: 9.

For the CDR3, the DNA is TGTGCCAGCAGCTTAGTCGAAACAACCCGCTACGAGCAGTACTTC. This encodes CASSLVETTRYEQYF. The V and J genes are TRBV7-2 and TRBJ2-7; D is unresolved. The germline V gene has CDR1 SGHTA and CDR2 FQGNSA. V lost 1 base to trimming and J lost 3 bases, with 13 bases between them. This CDR3 has 15 residues.

The chain joins TRBV6-5 to TRBJ1-4, with D hard to call. The length of the CDR3 is 13 residues. CDR1 is MNHEY and CDR2 is SVGAGI in the germline V gene. Trimming pared 5 bases from V and 2 bases from J, leaving 6 bases between. The CDR3 here is CASSPRTNEKLFF. The CDR3 DNA is TGTGCCAGCAGTCCCCGGACTAATGAAAAACTGTTTTTT.

The chain has TRBV11-2 and TRBJ2-7, with 10 bases aligning to TRBD2. Germline-derived CDR1 and CDR2 are SGHAT and FQNNGV. The V gene end was trimmed by 3 bases and the J gene end by 5 bases; junction bases not matched to a gene: 4. The CDR3 spans 14 residues. The chain's CDR3 is CASSLGLASDEQYF. In DNA form, the CDR3 reads TGTGCCAGCAGCTTGGGACTAGCGTCCGACGAGCAGTACTTC.

This chain links TRBV23-1 with TRBJ2-6, with 7 bases matching TRBD1. TRBV23-1 is marked as an open reading frame, function uncertain. The CDR3 sequence is 19 residues long. Trimming removed 4 bases from V and 0 bases from J; junction bases left unmatched: 12. The CDR3: CASSLTWDRVYSGANVLTF. The CDR3 DNA reads as TGCGCCAGCAGTCTGACATGGGACAGAGTTTACTCTGGGGCCAACGTCCTGACTTTC.

The chain couples TRBV7-9 to TRBJ1-1; 8 nucleotides agree with TRBD1. Germline trimming cut 5 bases from V and 1 base from J; bases unmatched to any gene: 6. Germline CDR1 is SEHNR and CDR2 is FQNEAQ (reference sequence). The CDR3 loop spans 15 amino acids. CDR3 in amino acids: CASSLRQGPNTEAFF. DNA of the CDR3: TGTGCCAGCAGCCTAAGACAGGGGCCGAACACTGAAGCTTTCTTT.

V is TRBV5-6 and J is TRBJ2-7; 10 bases are shared with TRBD2. The CDR3 contains 14 residues. Germline CDR1 and CDR2: SGHDT and YYEEEE. V was pared by 5 bases and J by 6 bases, with 8 bases of the junction left unmatched. The DNA of the CDR3 is TGTGCCAGCAGGAAAGCGGGGGGGCCTATCGAGCAGTACTTC. Encoded protein: CASRKAGGPIEQYF. The full variable domain, in which reference TRBV5-6 and TRBJ2-7 provide the parts outside the CDR3, is DAGVTQSPTHLIKTRGQQVTLRCSPKSGHDTVSWYQQALGQGPQFIFQYYEEEERQRGNFPDRFSGHQFPNYSSELNVNALLLGDSALYLCASRKAGGPIEQYFGPGTRLTVT.

This clone appeared once. The chain carries TRBV2 and TRBJ2-2; 7 bases are a match to TRBD2. From germline, CDR1 is SNHLY and CDR2 FYNNEI. V shed 6 bases, J shed 3 bases, and the junction held 7 bases outside the gene matches. This CDR3 spans 15 amino acids. The CDR3 here is CASRYGGTHTGELFF. The DNA for the CDR3 is TGTGCCAGCAGATACGGGGGGACGCACACCGGGGAGCTGTTTTTT.

This clone was seen a handful of times. The chain employs TRBV7-9 and TRBJ1-1; no firm D call. The germline gives CDR1 SEHNR, CDR2 FQNEAQ (reference sequence). This CDR3 contains 13 residues. V was trimmed by 5 bases and J by 0 bases, leaving 7 bases between them. The CDR3 loop is CASSPQVNTEAFF. The CDR3 bases are TGTGCCAGCAGCCCACAAGTGAACACTGAAGCTTTCTTT.

The chain couples TRBV2 to TRBJ1-1; D is undetermined. The CDR3 is 13 amino acids. With 5 bases removed from V and 1 base from J, the gap between germline ends came to 8 bases. Germline CDR1 and CDR2: SNHLY and FYNNEI. The CDR3 coding sequence is TGTGCCAGCAGTAATCTGAGGAACACTGAAGCTTTCTTT. Translated, it gives CASSNLRNTEAFF.

The rearrangement joins TRBV19 to TRBJ1-3; D is unclear. This CDR3 has 13 residues. Trimming took off 5 bases at V and 4 bases at J, with 9 bases between the two ends. CDR1 is LNHDA and CDR2 is SQIVND in the germline V gene (reference sequence). The CDR3 DNA reads as TGTGCCAGTAGTGAGGGAACGGGAAACACCATATATTTT. This sequence encodes CASSEGTGNTIYF.

This clone appeared a few times. For the CDR3, the DNA is TGTGCCAGCAGCGCTTCGGGACTAGCCATGAACACCGGGGAGCTGTTTTTT. It yields the protein CASSASGLAMNTGELFF. The V gene is TRBV9, the J gene TRBJ2-2; 9 nucleotides align to TRBD2. This CDR3 has 17 amino acids. Germline V gives CDR1 SGDLS, CDR2 YYNGEE. The V gene end was trimmed by 3 bases and the J gene end by 1 base; junction bases not matched to a gene: 7. Together with reference TRBV9 and TRBJ2-2, the CDR3 gives the full variable domain: DSGVTQTPKHLITATGQRVTLRCSPRSGDLSVYWYQQSLDQGLQFLIQYYNGEERAKGNILERFSAQQFPDLHSELNLSSLELGDSALYFCASSASGLAMNTGELFFGEGSRLTVL.

The rearrangement uses TRBV18 and TRBJ2-1, with 7 bases fitting TRBD2. V trimming: 3 bases; J trimming: 0 bases; junction bases outside the gene matches: 8. Germline CDR1 and CDR2: KGHSH and LQKENI. This CDR3 comprises 17 residues. The CDR3 DNA follows: TGTGCCAGCTCACCTGTTACCGGGACTAACTCCTACAATGAGCAGTTCTTC. Protein: CASSPVTGTNSYNEQFF.

This chain connects TRBV9 to TRBJ2-1; TRBD2 agrees at 9 bases. CDR3 length: 15 residues. V was pared by 0 bases and J by 5 bases, with 3 bases of the junction left unmatched. Germline V CDR1 and CDR2: SGDLS, YYNGEE. CDR3 sequence reads: CASSVVGGGDNEQFF. DNA for the CDR3: TGTGCCAGCAGCGTAGTTGGCGGGGGGGACAATGAGCAGTTCTTC.

The chain combines TRBV6-6 with TRBJ2-7; a weak D match, TRBD2 (6 bases). With 6 bases removed from V and 3 bases from J, the gap between germline ends came to 15 bases. CDR3 length equals 14 residues. Germline lookup yields CDR1 MNHNY and CDR2 SVGAGI (reference sequence). The CDR3 protein is CASRPTGLSYEQYF. The DNA of the CDR3 is TGTGCCAGCAGACCAACGGGACTCAGCTACGAGCAGTACTTC.

The genes are TRBV7-2 and TRBJ2-7, with 9 positions matching TRBD1. Germline V gives CDR1 SGHTA, CDR2 FQGNSA. After removal of 5 bases from V and 5 bases from J, the junction contained 7 bases not matched to a gene. This CDR3 spans 14 amino acids. The CDR3 protein is CASSAGTGINEQYF. CDR3 in DNA: TGTGCCAGCAGCGCCGGGACAGGGATAAACGAGCAGTACTTC.

The rearrangement joins TRBV28 to TRBJ1-4; 7 nucleotides align to TRBD1. With V trimmed by 8 bases and J by 6 bases, 12 bases remained unmatched. In germline, CDR1 is MDHEN, CDR2 SYDVKM. The CDR3 contains 15 residues. The CDR3 sequence: CASGAQGVEDEKLFF. CDR3 nucleotide sequence: TGTGCCAGCGGGGCCCAGGGGGTGGAGGATGAAAAACTGTTTTTT.

The chain combines TRBV7-2 with TRBJ1-5; D is uncertain. This CDR3 is built from 14 residues. The germline V and J ends were trimmed by 0 bases and 4 bases, with 7 bases remaining between them. CDR1 SGHTA and CDR2 FQGNSA come from the germline V gene. The DNA of the CDR3 is TGTGCCAGCAGCTTAGCGAGGTCAAATCAGCCCCAGCATTTT. Translated, it gives CASSLARSNQPQHF.

V gene TRBV2 combines with J gene TRBJ2-7; the match to TRBD1 covers 7 bases. In germline, CDR1 is SNHLY, CDR2 FYNNEI. The CDR3 totals 18 residues. Trimming at V came to 8 bases and at J to 0 bases, leaving 19 bases not matched to a gene. This CDR3 reads CASGGRDSYPYPSYEQYF. The CDR3 DNA sequence: TGTGCCAGCGGGGGCCGGGACAGTTACCCTTACCCCTCCTACGAGCAGTACTTC.

The chain joins TRBV5-4 to TRBJ1-5, with D possibly TRBD1 on 5 matching bases. V was trimmed by 2 bases and J by 2 bases, leaving 11 bases between them. Germline V gene data show CDR1 as SGHNT and CDR2 as YYREEE (reference sequence). This CDR3 contains 15 residues. This chain's CDR3 is CASSFQGRGNQPQHF. The CDR3, as DNA: TGTGCCAGCAGCTTCCAGGGCCGTGGCAATCAGCCCCAGCATTTT.

The rearrangement joins TRBV6-1 to TRBJ1-1; 11 nucleotides match TRBD1. CDR3 length equals 17 residues. CDR1 is MNHNS, CDR2 SASEGT, per germline. J gave up 5 bases and V 2 bases, and 10 bases lay outside the gene matches. CDR3 sequence reads: CASSEPGTGGLGTEAFF. CDR3 nucleotide sequence: TGTGCCAGCAGTGAACCCGGGACAGGGGGATTGGGGACTGAAGCTTTCTTT.

The chain is built from TRBV11-1 and TRBJ2-3; TRBD1 aligns across 10 bases. From germline, CDR1 is SGHAT and CDR2 FQDESV (reference sequence). Trimming took 4 bases from V and 6 from J; bases not matched to a gene: 7. The CDR3 contains 15 residues. The CDR3 sequence: CASSSGGQGMDTQYF. Written as DNA, the CDR3 is TGTGCCAGCAGCTCAGGGGGACAGGGGATGGATACGCAGTATTTT.

The V call is TRBV28, the J call TRBJ1-2, with D possibly TRBD1 on 5 matching bases. The CDR3 has 15 amino acids. Looked up from germline, CDR1 is MDHEN and CDR2 is SYDVKM. V was trimmed by 6 bases and J by 3 bases, leaving 17 bases between them. The CDR3 nucleotides read TGTGCCAGCAGAGACCCGCCCGGGGGGGACTATGGCTACACCTTC. It is translated as CASRDPPGGDYGYTF.

The chain employs TRBV7-2 and TRBJ2-3; TRBD2 aligns across 11 bases. The V and J ends lost 2 bases and 4 bases, in that order; junction bases with no gene match: 14. This CDR3 has 19 residues. From germline, CDR1 is SGHTA and CDR2 FQGNSA. In DNA, the CDR3 is TGTGCCAGCAGCTTATTCGGAGTCAGGCTAGCGGGGGGAGCAGATACGCAGTATTTT. Translation gives CASSLFGVRLAGGADTQYF.

The chain uses TRBV9 and TRBJ2-1; D gene uncertain. With 4 bases removed from V and 0 bases from J, the gap between germline ends came to 5 bases. Germline V gene data show CDR1 as SGDLS and CDR2 as YYNGEE. The CDR3 contains 13 residues. CDR3 amino acids: CASSLNSYNEQFF. The CDR3 DNA is TGTGCCAGCAGCCTAAACTCCTACAATGAGCAGTTCTTC. Based on the CDR3 plus reference TRBV9 and TRBJ2-1, the full variable domain is DSGVTQTPKHLITATGQRVTLRCSPRSGDLSVYWYQQSLDQGLQFLIQYYNGEERAKGNILERFSAQQFPDLHSELNLSSLELGDSALYFCASSLNSYNEQFFGPGTRLTVL.

This clone was seen more than once but under ten times. The chain employs TRBV19 and TRBJ1-5; 7 positions agree with TRBD1. Germline values: CDR1 LNHDA, CDR2 SQIVND (reference sequence). V lost 6 bases and J lost 1; bases outside the gene matches: 6. The CDR3 consists of 15 residues. The CDR3 region is CASRALTGSNQPQHF. The CDR3 bases are TGTGCCAGTAGGGCCCTGACAGGGAGCAATCAGCCCCAGCATTTT.

This clone was counted a single time. The chain recombines TRBV7-3 with TRBJ2-1; 9 positions agree with TRBD2. The CDR3 runs to 14 residues. V lost 2 bases to trimming and J lost 6 bases; unmatched junction nucleotides: 2. CDR1 and CDR2 from the germline V gene are SGHTA and FQGTGA. In DNA form, the CDR3 reads TGTGCCAGCAGCTTATATAGCGGGAGCAATGAGCAGTTCTTC. Encoded protein: CASSLYSGSNEQFF.

The CDR3 bases are TGTGCCAGCAGTGTATCGGGTGATGAGCAGTTCTTC. Its protein product is CASSVSGDEQFF. The chain recombines TRBV2 with TRBJ2-1; D is unresolved. This CDR3 comprises 12 residues. CDR1 SNHLY and CDR2 FYNNEI come from the germline V gene. Trimming removed 4 bases from V and 8 bases from J, with 9 bases in between.

The chain combines TRBV19 with TRBJ2-3, with 10 positions matching TRBD1. V trimming: 5 bases; J trimming: 3 bases; junction bases outside the gene matches: 8. The germline V gene has CDR1 LNHDA and CDR2 SQIVND (reference sequence). The CDR3 spans 16 residues. CDR3 protein: CASSLWTGGVTDTQYF. The CDR3, as DNA: TGTGCCAGTAGTCTGTGGACAGGGGGGGTGACAGATACGCAGTATTTT.

V and J are TRBV1 and TRBJ2-7; TRBD1, as called in the table, went unchecked against the DNA. TRBV1 is listed as a pseudogene. CDR3 length: 16 amino acids. The CDR3 loop is CTSSQGIRASSYEQYF. The CDR3 DNA reads as TGCACCAGCAGCCAAGGTATCAGGGCGAGCTCCTACGAGCAGTACTTC.